What follows describes a single T cell receptor (beta chain). The source of the sample is a study of shared clonotypes between healthy human individuals. Sequencing was performed with immunoSEQ multiplex PCR; in TCRdb, only in-frame clones are kept and a portion is missing. The table lists about 2 million clones, 90% to 95% of them singletons. V lost 5 bases and J 4 bases, leaving 11 bases between the germline ends. The length of the CDR3 is 13 residues. Germline CDR1 and CDR2: SEHNR and FQNEAQ (reference sequence). The source is a young man in good health. The chain combines TRBV7-9 with TRBJ1-2; unclear D gene. The sample taken for sequencing was naive CD4+ T cells sorted from blood. The subset is: CD45RA+ positively selected. For the CDR3, the DNA is TGTGCCAGCAGCCTGGATTCTCCCTATGGCTACACCTTC. It yields the protein CASSLDSPYGYTF. The variable domain in full, completed from reference TRBV7-9 and TRBJ1-2, reads DTGVSQNPRHKITKRGQNVTFRCDPISEHNRLYWYRQTLGQGPEFLTYFQNEAQLEKSRLLSDRFSAERPKGSFSTLEIQRTEQGDSAMYLCASSLDSPYGYTFGSGTRLTVV.